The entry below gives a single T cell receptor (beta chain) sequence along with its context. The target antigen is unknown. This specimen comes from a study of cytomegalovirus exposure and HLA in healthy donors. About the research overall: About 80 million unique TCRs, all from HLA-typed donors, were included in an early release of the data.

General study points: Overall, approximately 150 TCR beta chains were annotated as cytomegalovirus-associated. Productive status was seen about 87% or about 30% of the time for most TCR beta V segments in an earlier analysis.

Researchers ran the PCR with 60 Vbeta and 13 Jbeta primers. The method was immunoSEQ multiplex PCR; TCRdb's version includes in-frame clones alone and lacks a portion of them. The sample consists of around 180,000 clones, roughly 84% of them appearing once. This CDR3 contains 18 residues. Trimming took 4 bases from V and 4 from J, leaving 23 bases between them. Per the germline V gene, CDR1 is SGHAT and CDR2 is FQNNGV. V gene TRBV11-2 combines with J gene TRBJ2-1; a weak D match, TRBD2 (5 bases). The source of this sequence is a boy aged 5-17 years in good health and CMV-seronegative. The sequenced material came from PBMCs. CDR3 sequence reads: CASSSKPGRTSIYNEQFF. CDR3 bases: TGTGCCAGCAGCTCTAAGCCGGGAAGAACTTCAATTTACAATGAGCAGTTCTTC.